Listed below are T cell receptor beta chains from one sample, sequenced in a study of T cell responses to AZD1222 COVID-19 vaccine. Some clones are missing from TCRdb's copy, which holds only in-frame ones; the method was immunoSEQ multiplex PCR. The sample consists of about 130,000 clones, approximately 90% of them appearing once. The starting material was peripheral blood, obtained on day 0 of AZD1222 vaccination. The receptors come from an adult in good health. The CDR3 runs from the conserved cysteine through the conserved F or W. The D gene is left open where the match is weak. Only some rows state a clone size, as once, few, many or a class for expanded clones.

d_call	clone_size	cdr3_length	j_call	v_call	cdr3_nt	cdr3_aa
NA	NA	17	TRBJ1-5	TRBV7-9	TGTGCCAGCAGCTTAGGAGGGAAGGGTGTCGCCAATCAGCCCCAGCATTTT	CASSLGGKGVANQPQHF
TRBD1	NA	16	TRBJ1-3	TRBV2	TGTGCCAGCAGGGGACAGGGAACGTCCCCGAGAAACACCATATATTTT	CASRGQGTSPRNTIYF
NA	NA	11	TRBJ1-4	TRBV28	TGTGCCGGGGGAGGGGACGGAAAACTGTTTTTT	CAGGGDGKLFF
TRBD2	NA	15	TRBJ2-5	TRBV5-1	TGCGCCAGCAGACGGCTAGCGGGGGGCCAAGAGACCCAGTACTTC	CASRRLAGGQETQYF
NA	NA	15	TRBJ1-1	TRBV27	TGTGCCAGCAGACCGTGGGGGGAGCTGAACACTGAAGCTTTCTTT	CASRPWGELNTEAFF
NA	NA	10	TRBJ1-2	TRBV11-2	TGTGCCAGCAGCTCCCCCGGCTACACCTTC	CASSSPGYTF
NA	once	15	TRBJ2-7	TRBV5-6	TGTGCCAGCAGCTTGATGGGACATTACCCCTACGAGCAGTACTTC	CASSLMGHYPYEQYF
NA	NA	16	TRBJ1-4	TRBV7-9	TGTGCCAGCAGCACGAACAGGGAGGCAACTAATGAAAAACTGTTTTTT	CASSTNREATNEKLFF
NA	NA	14	TRBJ2-1	TRBV5-1	TGCGCCAGCAGCTTTTCAGCTGAGTACAATGAGCAGTTCTTC	CASSFSAEYNEQFF
NA	NA	15	TRBJ2-5	TRBV5-1	TGCGCCAGCAGCGATGGGGCAGCCTTACAAGAGACCCAGTACTTC	CASSDGAALQETQYF
TRBD1	few	15	TRBJ1-5	TRBV3-1/TRBV3-2	TGTGCCAGCAGCCAAGATGGGGCAGGGGGCGAAGGAACGCATTTT	CASSQDGAGGEGTHF
NA	once	17	TRBJ2-2	TRBV23-1	TGCGCCAGCAGTCAATCGCAGGGCGAGGCGAACACCGGGGAGCTGTTTTTT	CASSQSQGEANTGELFF
NA	NA	16	TRBJ2-2	TRBV6-1	TGTGCCAGCAGTGAAGCGCGGCAGGAGAACACCGGGGAGCTGTTTTTT	CASSEARQENTGELFF
NA	NA	12	TRBJ1-3	TRBV30	TGTGCCTGGGCGTCGGGGGGCAACACCATATATTTT	CAWASGGNTIYF
TRBD1	NA	15	TRBJ2-7	TRBV6-2/TRBV6-3	TGTGCCAGCAGCGGGCCTCGACAGGGCCCCTACGAGCAGTACTTC	CASSGPRQGPYEQYF
TRBD1	NA	14	TRBJ2-7	TRBV5-1	TGCGCCAGCAGCCTAAGGACAGGCTCCTACGAGCAGTACTTC	CASSLRTGSYEQYF
NA	NA	16	TRBJ1-2	TRBV28	TGTGCCAGCAGTTCGCCTTGGACGGGTGATAACTATGGCTACACCTTC	CASSSPWTGDNYGYTF
TRBD1	NA	16	TRBJ2-7	TRBV9	TGTGCCAGCAGCGCAAGCCCGGGACAGGGGTACTACGAGCAGTACTTC	CASSASPGQGYYEQYF
TRBD2	NA	15	TRBJ2-3	TRBV7-8	TGTGCCAGCAGCACCCTAGCGGGGGGGGTAAATACGCAGTATTTT	CASSTLAGGVNTQYF
NA	NA	15	TRBJ2-1	TRBV7-9	TGTGCCAGCAGCTCCGCCGGGCCCTCCTACAATGAGCAGTTCTTC	CASSSAGPSYNEQFF
NA	NA	13	TRBJ2-2	TRBV7-2	TGTGCCAGCAGCTTAGAGAGCTCCGGGGAGCTGTTTTTT	CASSLESSGELFF
TRBD1	once	15	TRBJ2-1	TRBV6-5	TGTGCCAGCAGCTCGACAGGGAGCTCCTACAATGAGCAGTTCTTC	CASSSTGSSYNEQFF
NA	NA	11	TRBJ1-1	TRBV10-3	TGTGCCATCCGAGAGAACACTGAAGCTTTCTTT	CAIRENTEAFF
NA	NA	15	TRBJ2-7	TRBV6-1	TGTGCCAGCAGTGATGGGGCGAAGGGCGGTTACGAGCAGTACTTC	CASSDGAKGGYEQYF
NA	NA	13	TRBJ1-1	TRBV10-3	TGTGCCATCAGCGGACAGACGAACACTGAAGCTTTCTTT	CAISGQTNTEAFF
NA	NA	16	TRBJ2-5	TRBV9	TGTGCCAGCAGCGTAGCGCGGTTCAGCCTCCAAGAGACCCAGTACTTC	CASSVARFSLQETQYF
NA	NA	15	TRBJ2-3	TRBV5-1	TGCGCCAGCAGCCCCCGTGAGTTTGGGGCAGATACGCAGTATTTT	CASSPREFGADTQYF
NA	NA	14	TRBJ1-4	TRBV4-3	TGCGCCAGCAGCCAAAACAATTTACACGAAAAACTGTTTTTT	CASSQNNLHEKLFF
TRBD2	NA	15	TRBJ2-3	TRBV6-5	TGTGCCAGCAGACGACTAGCGGGGGCCACAGATACGCAGTATTTT	CASRRLAGATDTQYF
NA	NA	15	TRBJ2-3	TRBV5-1	TGCGCCAGCAGCTTGGATGGCAGGAGCACAGATACGCAGTATTTT	CASSLDGRSTDTQYF
NA	NA	14	TRBJ1-4	TRBV29-1	TGCAGCGCCGCGGTCAGGGCTAGGAGTGAAAAACTGTTTTTT	CSAAVRARSEKLFF
TRBD1	once	13	TRBJ2-7	TRBV18	TGTGCCAGCTCACCCGGGACAGGCGGGGAGCAGTACTTC	CASSPGTGGEQYF
NA	NA	15	TRBJ2-1	TRBV6-5	TGTGCCAGCAGGTATATCCTCGGACCTTACAATGAGCAGTTCTTC	CASRYILGPYNEQFF
NA	NA	15	TRBJ1-3	TRBV5-1	TGCGCCAGCAGCCCCCAGGGTACTTCTGGAAACACCATATATTTT	CASSPQGTSGNTIYF
TRBD1	NA	15	TRBJ1-1	TRBV7-3	TGTGCCAGCAGCTCCTCGGGAGGGGGCCTCGCTGAAGCTTTCTTT	CASSSSGGGLAEAFF
NA	NA	13	TRBJ2-3	TRBV5-1	TGCGCCAGCAGCTTCCAAAGCACAGATACGCAGTATTTT	CASSFQSTDTQYF
TRBD1	NA	14	TRBJ2-7	TRBV29-1	TGCAGCGTCATAGACAGGGGGCTCTCCTACGAGCAGTACTTC	CSVIDRGLSYEQYF
NA	NA	16	TRBJ1-4	TRBV5-1	TGCGCCAGCAGCTACACAGAGATCGCAACTAATGAAAAACTGTTTTTT	CASSYTEIATNEKLFF
NA	NA	14	TRBJ1-2	TRBV5-1	TGCGCCAGCAGCCCGGGGGACCTTAACTATGGCTACACCTTC	CASSPGDLNYGYTF
TRBD1	once	15	TRBJ1-4	TRBV9	TGTGCCAGCAGCGAGGGACAGGCAACTAATGAAAAACTGTTTTTT	CASSEGQATNEKLFF
NA	NA	13	TRBJ2-7	TRBV2	TGTGCCAGCAGTGGTGTGACAGGTCTCAAGCAGTACTTC	CASSGVTGLKQYF
TRBD1	NA	16	TRBJ2-7	TRBV28	TGTGCCAGCAGTTTAACCGAGGACAGGGGGCACTACGAGCAGTACTTC	CASSLTEDRGHYEQYF